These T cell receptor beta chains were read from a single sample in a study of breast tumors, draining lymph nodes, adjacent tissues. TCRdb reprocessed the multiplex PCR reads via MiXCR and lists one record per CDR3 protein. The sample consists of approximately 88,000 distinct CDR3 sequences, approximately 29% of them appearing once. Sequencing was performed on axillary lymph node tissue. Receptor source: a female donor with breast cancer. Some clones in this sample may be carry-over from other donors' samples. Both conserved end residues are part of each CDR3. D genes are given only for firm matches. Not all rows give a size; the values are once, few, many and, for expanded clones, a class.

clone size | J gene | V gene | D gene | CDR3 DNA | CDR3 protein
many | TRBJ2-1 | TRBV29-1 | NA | TGCAGCGTTCGGGTCGGTCGCGAGCAGTTCTTC | CSVRVGREQFF
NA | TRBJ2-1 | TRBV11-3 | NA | TGTGCCAGCAGTAGGAGGGCCTCGTTAGGGAATGAGCAGGTCTTC | CASSRRASLGNEQVF
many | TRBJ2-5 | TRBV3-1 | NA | TGTGCCAGCAGCCACAGAAGCCAAGAGACCCAGTACTTC | CASSHRSQETQYF
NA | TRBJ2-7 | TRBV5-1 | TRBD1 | TGCGCCAGCAGCTTGGGGGGGGACAGGGACAACCCCTACGAGCAGTACTTC | CASSLGGDRDNPYEQYF
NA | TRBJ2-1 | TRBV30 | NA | TGTGCCCGGAGCGGCAGGTCAGACAATGAGCAGTTCTTC | CARSGRSDNEQFF
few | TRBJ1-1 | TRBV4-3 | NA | TGCGCCAGCAGCCGAGGAAAGGGGGTGGAGACTGAAGCTTTCTTT | CASSRGKGVETEAFF
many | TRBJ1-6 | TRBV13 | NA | TGTGCCAGCAGCCTACGACGTTCTTCCTCCTATAATTCACCCCTCCACTTT | CASSLRRSSSYNSPLHF
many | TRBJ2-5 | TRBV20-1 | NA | TGCAGTGCATCCTCGCCCAGCTACCTGTCCCAAGAGACCCAGTACTTC | CSASSPSYLSQETQYF
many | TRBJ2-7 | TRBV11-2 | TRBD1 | TGTGCCAGCAGCTTAACAGGGGTGACCTACGAGCAGTACTTC | CASSLTGVTYEQYF
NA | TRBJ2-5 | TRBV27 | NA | TGTGCCAGCAGTTTACTGGGTTCAGCGGAGACCCAGTACTTC | CASSLLGSAETQYF
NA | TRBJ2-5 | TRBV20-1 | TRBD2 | TGCAGTGCTAGAGTTCCCATGAACACCGGGACGGAGCGGGGGGCCCAGTACTTC | CSARVPMNTGTERGAQYF
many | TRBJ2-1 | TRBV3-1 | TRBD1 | TGTGCCAGCAGCCGATCAGGGGGCGCGGGAAATGAGCAGTTCTTC | CASSRSGGAGNEQFF
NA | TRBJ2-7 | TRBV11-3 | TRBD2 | TGTGCCAGCAGCTTAGGCGGCGGGGGGAATCCCTACGAGCAGTACTTC | CASSLGGGGNPYEQYF
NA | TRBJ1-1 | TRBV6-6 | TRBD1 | TGTGCCAGCAGCCGGGACAGGGGTATCCCTGAAGCTTTCTTT | CASSRDRGIPEAFF
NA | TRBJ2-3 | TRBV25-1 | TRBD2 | TGTGCCATCAGTGGCGGACTAGCGGGCGGTACGCAGTATTTT | CAISGGLAGGTQYF
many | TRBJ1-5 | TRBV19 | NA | TGTGCCACTTCCCGCGGAACAGATTATAGCAATCAGCCCCAGCATTTT | CATSRGTDYSNQPQHF
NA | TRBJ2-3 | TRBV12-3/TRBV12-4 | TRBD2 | TGTGCCAGCAGCAGCGGACTAGCGGGAACAGATACGCAGTATTTT | CASSSGLAGTDTQYF
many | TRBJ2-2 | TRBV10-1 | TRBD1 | TGCGCCAGCAGGAAAGGACAGGGAAACACCGGGGAGCTGTTTTTT | CASRKGQGNTGELFF